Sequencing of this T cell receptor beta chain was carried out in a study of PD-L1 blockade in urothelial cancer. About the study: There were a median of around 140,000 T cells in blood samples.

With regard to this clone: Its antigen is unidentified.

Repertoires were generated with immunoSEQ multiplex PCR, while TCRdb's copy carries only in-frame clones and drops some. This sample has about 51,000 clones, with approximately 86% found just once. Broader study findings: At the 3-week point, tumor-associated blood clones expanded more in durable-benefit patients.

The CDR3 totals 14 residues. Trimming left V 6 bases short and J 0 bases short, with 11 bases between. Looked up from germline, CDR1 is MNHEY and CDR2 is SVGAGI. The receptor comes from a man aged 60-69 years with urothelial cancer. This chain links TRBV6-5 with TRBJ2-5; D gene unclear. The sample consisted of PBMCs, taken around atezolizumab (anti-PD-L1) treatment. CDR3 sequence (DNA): TGTGCCAGCAGGACCCTCGACTACCAAGAGACCCAGTACTTC. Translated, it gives CASRTLDYQETQYF.